This T cell receptor beta chain is drawn from a study of blood T cell repertoires in COVID-19. Study in general: Some COVID-19 samples were acute and others convalescent; all came from the United States, Italy and Spain. The analysed material was cDNA or gDNA that came from T cells, B-cell-depleted T cells, or PBMCs.

V lost 1 base to trimming and J lost 6 bases; unmatched junction nucleotides: 1. The CDR3 is 14 amino acids. Germline CDR1 SEHNR, CDR2 FQNEAQ (reference sequence). As handled by the study authors: Reference gene primer amplification in the assay estimated nucleated cell counts. The method was immunoSEQ multiplex PCR; TCRdb's version includes in-frame clones alone and lacks a portion of them. The V and J calls and clone size come from that table; D and trimming were worked out from the DNA. The table records 160,000 or so clones, 70% to 90% of them present only once. The V and J genes are TRBV7-9 and TRBJ1-2; 11 bases are a match to TRBD1. The source is a man in his forties with acute or convalescent COVID-19. Sequenced material: peripheral blood. CDR3 DNA sequence: TGTGCCAGCAGCTTAGGGACAGGGGGCAATGGCTACACCTTC. Amino acid sequence: CASSLGTGGNGYTF.